This T cell receptor (beta chain) was sequenced in a study of monozygotic twins with inflammatory bowel disease. Points from the study as a whole: Healthy co-twins showed greater TCRbeta diversity (inverse Simpson) than IBD patients. Especially with disease activity, IBD patients had fewer clonotypes in common with others than healthy twins did. Results did not support any single strong IBD-associated signal or clonotype.

The CDR3 runs to 16 residues. The germline V gene encodes CDR1 ENHRY and CDR2 SYGVKD. Worth noting for this clonotype: Its antigen is not identified.

Each donor supplied 2 to 2.5 ml of blood. TCRdb re-analyzed the 5' RACE reads; it lists each CDR3 protein once, without DNA. The sample yields 150,000 to 200,000 distinct CDR3 sequences, of which the top ten take up around 2.8%. The V and J genes are TRBV10-3 and TRBJ1-5; TCRdb gives TRBD1 as the D gene, but with no DNA this cannot be confirmed. The sample was blood. The TCR originated in a human donor with ulcerative colitis or Crohn's disease, or a healthy co-twin of an affected twin (not recorded which). This CDR3 reads CAISVTPLNSNQPQHF.